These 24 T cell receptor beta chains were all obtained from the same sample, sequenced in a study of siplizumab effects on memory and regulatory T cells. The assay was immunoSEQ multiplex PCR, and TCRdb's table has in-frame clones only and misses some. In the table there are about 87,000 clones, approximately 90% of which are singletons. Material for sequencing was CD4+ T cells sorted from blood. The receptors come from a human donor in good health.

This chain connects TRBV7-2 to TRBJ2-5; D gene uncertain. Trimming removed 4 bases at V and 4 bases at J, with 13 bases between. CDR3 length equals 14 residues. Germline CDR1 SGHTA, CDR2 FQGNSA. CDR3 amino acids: CASSYHFPRETQYF. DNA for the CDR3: TGTGCCAGCAGCTACCATTTCCCCCGAGAGACCCAGTACTTC.

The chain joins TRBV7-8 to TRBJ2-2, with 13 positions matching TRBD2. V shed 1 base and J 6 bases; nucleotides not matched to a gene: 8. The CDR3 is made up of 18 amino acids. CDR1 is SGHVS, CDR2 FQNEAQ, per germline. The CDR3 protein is CASSLVGPTSGRAGELFF. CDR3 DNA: TGTGCCAGCAGCTTAGTAGGCCCCACTAGCGGGAGGGCCGGGGAGCTGTTTTTT.

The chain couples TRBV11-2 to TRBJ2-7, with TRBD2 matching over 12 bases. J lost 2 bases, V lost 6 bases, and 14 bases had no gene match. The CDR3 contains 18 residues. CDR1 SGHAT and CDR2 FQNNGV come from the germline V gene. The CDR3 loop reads CASRQLTSGSAGAYEQYF. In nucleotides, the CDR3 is TGTGCCAGCAGGCAGTTGACTAGCGGGAGTGCTGGAGCCTACGAGCAGTACTTC.

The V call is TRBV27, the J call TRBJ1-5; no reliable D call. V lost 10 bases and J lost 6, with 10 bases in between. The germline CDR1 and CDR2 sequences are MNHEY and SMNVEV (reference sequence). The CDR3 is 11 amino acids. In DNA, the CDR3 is TGTGCCAACCCCCGGGGTCAGCCCCAGCATTTT. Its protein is CANPRGQPQHF.

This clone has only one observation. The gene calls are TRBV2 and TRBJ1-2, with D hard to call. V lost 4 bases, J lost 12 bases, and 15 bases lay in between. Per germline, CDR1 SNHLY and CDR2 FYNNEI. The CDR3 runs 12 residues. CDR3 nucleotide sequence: TGTGCCAGCAGTGTAAACTCTCGTGGAGACACCTTC. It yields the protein CASSVNSRGDTF.

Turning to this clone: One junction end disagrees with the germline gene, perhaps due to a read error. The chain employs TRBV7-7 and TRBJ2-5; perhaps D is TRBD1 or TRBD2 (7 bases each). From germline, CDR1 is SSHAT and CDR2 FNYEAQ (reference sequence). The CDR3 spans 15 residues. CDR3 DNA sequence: TGTGCTAGCAGCTTGGGGGGGGACAGCCAAGAGACCCAGTACTTC. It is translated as CASSLGGDSQETQYF.

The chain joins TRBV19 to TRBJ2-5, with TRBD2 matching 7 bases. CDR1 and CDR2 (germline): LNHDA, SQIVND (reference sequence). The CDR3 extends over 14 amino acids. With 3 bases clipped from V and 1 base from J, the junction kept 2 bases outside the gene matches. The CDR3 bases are TGTGCCAGTAGTATGGGACTAACCCAAGAGACCCAGTACTTC. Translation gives CASSMGLTQETQYF.

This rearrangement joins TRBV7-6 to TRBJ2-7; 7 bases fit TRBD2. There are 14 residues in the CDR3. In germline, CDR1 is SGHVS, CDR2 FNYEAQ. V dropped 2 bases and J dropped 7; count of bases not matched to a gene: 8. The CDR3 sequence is CASSLRGRAWEQYF. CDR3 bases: TGTGCCAGCAGCTTAAGAGGGAGGGCCTGGGAGCAGTACTTC.

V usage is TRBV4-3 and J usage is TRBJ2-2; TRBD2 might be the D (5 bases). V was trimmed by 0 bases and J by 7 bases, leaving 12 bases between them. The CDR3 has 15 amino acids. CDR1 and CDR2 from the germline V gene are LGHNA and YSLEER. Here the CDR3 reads CASSQDLNGIGELFF. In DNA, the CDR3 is TGCGCCAGCAGCCAAGATCTTAACGGGATCGGGGAGCTGTTTTTT.

CDR3 in amino acids: CASTIIFGGANYGYTF. CDR3 nucleotide sequence: TGTGCCAGTACCATAATCTTCGGGGGCGCTAACTATGGCTACACCTTC. The chain links TRBV19 to TRBJ1-2, with TRBD1 as a possible D gene (6 bases). Trimming left V 7 bases short and J 0 bases short, with 18 bases between. The V gene's germline CDR1 is LNHDA and CDR2 SQIVND (reference sequence). This CDR3 is built from 16 residues. The full variable domain, in which reference TRBV19 and TRBJ1-2 provide the parts outside the CDR3, is DGGITQSPKYLFRKEGQNVTLSCEQNLNHDAMYWYRQDPGQGLRLIYYSQIVNDFQKGDIAEGYSVSREKKESFPLTVTSAQKNPTAFYLCASTIIFGGANYGYTFGSGTRLTVV.

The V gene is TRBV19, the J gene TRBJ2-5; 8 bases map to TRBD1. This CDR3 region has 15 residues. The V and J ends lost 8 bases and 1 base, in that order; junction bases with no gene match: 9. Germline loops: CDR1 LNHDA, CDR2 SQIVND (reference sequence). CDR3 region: CASGQQGGLQETQYF. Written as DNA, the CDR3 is TGTGCCAGTGGTCAACAGGGGGGCCTCCAAGAGACCCAGTACTTC.

CDR3 bases: TGTGCCAGCAGCTTGGACCTTCTTAACTATGGCTACACCTTC. Residues: CASSLDLLNYGYTF. The chain carries TRBV5-6 and TRBJ1-2; D is unclear. The ends were cut back, 0 bases at V and 1 base at J, with 7 bases in the middle. Germline V CDR1 and CDR2: SGHDT, YYEEEE. The CDR3 is 14 amino acids.

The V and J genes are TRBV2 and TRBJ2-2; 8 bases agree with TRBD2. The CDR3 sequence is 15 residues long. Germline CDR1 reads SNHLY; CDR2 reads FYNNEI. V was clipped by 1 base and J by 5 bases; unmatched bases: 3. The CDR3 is CASSEVIAGTGELFF. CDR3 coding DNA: TGTGCCAGCAGTGAAGTGATAGCGGGGACCGGGGAGCTGTTTTTT.

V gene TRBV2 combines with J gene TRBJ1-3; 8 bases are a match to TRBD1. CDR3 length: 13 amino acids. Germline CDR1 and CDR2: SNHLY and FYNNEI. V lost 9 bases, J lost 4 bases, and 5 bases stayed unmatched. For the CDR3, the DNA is TGTGCCAGTGCAGGGGGCTCAGGAAACACCATATATTTT. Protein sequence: CASAGGSGNTIYF.

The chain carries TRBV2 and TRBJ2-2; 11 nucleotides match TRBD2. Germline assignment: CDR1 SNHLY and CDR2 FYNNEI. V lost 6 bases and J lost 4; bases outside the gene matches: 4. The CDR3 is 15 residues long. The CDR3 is CASRAGTSGTGELFF. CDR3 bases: TGTGCCAGCAGAGCCGGGACTAGCGGCACCGGGGAGCTGTTTTTT. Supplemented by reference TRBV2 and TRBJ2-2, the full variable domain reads EPEVTQTPSHQVTQMGQEVILRCVPISNHLYFYWYRQILGQKVEFLVSFYNNEISEKSEIFDDQFSVERPDGSNFTLKIRSTKLEDSAMYFCASRAGTSGTGELFFGEGSRLTVL.

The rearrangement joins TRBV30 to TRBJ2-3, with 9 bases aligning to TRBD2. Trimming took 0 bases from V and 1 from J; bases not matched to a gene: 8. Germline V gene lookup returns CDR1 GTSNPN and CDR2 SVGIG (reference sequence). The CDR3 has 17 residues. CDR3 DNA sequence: TGTGCCTGGAGTGTACCGGCAGCGGGAGGTGGCACAGATACGCAGTATTTT. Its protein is CAWSVPAAGGGTDTQYF. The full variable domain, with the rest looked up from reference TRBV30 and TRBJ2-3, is SQTIHQWPATLVQPVGSPLSLECTVEGTSNPNLYWYRQAAGRGLQLLFYSVGIGQISSEVPQNLSASRPQDRQFILSSKKLLLSDSGFYLCAWSVPAAGGGTDTQYFGPGTRLTVL.

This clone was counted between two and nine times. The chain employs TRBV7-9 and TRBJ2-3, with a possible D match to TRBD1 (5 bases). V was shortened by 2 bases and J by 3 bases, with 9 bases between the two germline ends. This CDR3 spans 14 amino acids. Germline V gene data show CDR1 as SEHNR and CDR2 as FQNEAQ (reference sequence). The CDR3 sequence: CASSLYGATDTQYF. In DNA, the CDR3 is TGTGCCAGCAGCTTATATGGGGCTACAGATACGCAGTATTTT.

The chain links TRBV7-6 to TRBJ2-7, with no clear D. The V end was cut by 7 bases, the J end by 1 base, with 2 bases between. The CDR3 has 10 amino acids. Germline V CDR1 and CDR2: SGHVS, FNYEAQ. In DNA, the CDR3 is TGTGCCAGCACGTCCTACGAGCAGTACTTC. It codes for CASTSYEQYF. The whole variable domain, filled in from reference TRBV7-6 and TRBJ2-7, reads GAGVSQSPRYKVTKRGQDVALRCDPISGHVSLYWYRQALGQGPEFLTYFNYEAQQDKSGLPNDRFSAERPEGSISTLTIQRTEQRDSAMYRCASTSYEQYFGPGTRLTVT.

DNA of the CDR3: TGTGCCAGCAGTGCAGGGGGCAGGAACACCGGGGAGCTGTTTTTT. As protein: CASSAGGRNTGELFF. The chain combines TRBV6-1 with TRBJ2-2; 8 bases map to TRBD1. There are 15 residues in the CDR3. Looked up from germline, CDR1 is MNHNS and CDR2 is SASEGT. V shed 4 bases and J 1 base; nucleotides not matched to a gene: 2.

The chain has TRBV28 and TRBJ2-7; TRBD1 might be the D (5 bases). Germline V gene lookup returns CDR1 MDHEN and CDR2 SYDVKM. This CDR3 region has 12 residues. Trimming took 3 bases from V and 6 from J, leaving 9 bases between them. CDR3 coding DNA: TGTGCCAGCAGTTTCAAGGGGCTCGAGCAGTACTTC. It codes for CASSFKGLEQYF.

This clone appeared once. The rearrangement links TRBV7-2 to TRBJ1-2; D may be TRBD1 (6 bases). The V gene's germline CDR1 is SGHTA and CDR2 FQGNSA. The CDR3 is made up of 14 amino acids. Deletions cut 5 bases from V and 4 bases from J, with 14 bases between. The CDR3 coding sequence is TGTGCCAGCAGCCCCTCCGGCAGGGGCTATGGCTACACCTTC. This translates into CASSPSGRGYGYTF.

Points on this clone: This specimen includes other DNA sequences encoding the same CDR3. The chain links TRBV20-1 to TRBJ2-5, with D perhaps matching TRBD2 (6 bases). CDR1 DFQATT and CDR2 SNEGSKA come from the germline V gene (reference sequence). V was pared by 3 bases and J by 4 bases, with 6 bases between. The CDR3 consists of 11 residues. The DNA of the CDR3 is TGCAGTGCTAGCGGGAGAGAGACCCAGTACTTC. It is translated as CSASGRETQYF.

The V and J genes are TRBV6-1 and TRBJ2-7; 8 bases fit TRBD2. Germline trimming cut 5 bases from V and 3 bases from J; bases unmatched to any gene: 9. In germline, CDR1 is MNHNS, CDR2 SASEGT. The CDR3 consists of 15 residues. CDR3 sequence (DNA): TGTGCCAGCAGTAAACTAGCGGAGGGCGTCTACGAGCAGTACTTC. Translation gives CASSKLAEGVYEQYF.

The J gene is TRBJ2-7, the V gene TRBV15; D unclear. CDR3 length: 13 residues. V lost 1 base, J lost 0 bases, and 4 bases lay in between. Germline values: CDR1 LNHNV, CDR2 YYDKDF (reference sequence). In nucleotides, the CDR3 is TGTGCCACCAGCAGAGCCAGCTCCTACGAGCAGTACTTC. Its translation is CATSRASSYEQYF.